The present entry profiles one TCR beta chain with its context. Each CDR3 protein gets one entry after TCRdb re-called the reads with MiXCR. The sample holds roughly 600,000 distinct CDR3 sequences, roughly 26% seen once. The sample belongs to a study of T cell repertoires in cytomegalovirus infection. V was clipped by 0 bases and J by 3 bases, with 6 bases between them. This CDR3 contains 13 residues. The germline V gene encodes CDR1 DFQATT and CDR2 SNEGSKA (reference sequence). The genes are TRBV20-1 and TRBJ2-1; D uncertain. The sequenced sample was CD8+ T cells from PBMCs. The TCR comes from a human donor in good health (CMV status not recorded). Some clones in this sample may be carry-over from other donors' samples. The CDR3: CSARDRYYNEQFF. The CDR3 nucleotides read TGCAGTGCTAGAGACAGGTACTACAATGAGCAGTTCTTC.